Following are 21 T cell receptor beta chains from one sample sequenced in a study of T cell responses to AZD1222 COVID-19 vaccine (dated by TCRdb to the early 2020s). The time point label on this specimen signifies: baseline before first vaccination. Preparation of the library involved the immunoSEQ multiplex PCR assay. This is the immuneACCESS table as TCRdb keeps it, with only in-frame sequences that have V and J called. A part of the clones is gone; compared with another copy, unresolved V genes explain less than half, and the rest is unexplained. The sample includes around 180,000 clones, with almost 90% observed a single time. In total, the top ten clones hold 0.49% of the sample. The source was peripheral blood, collected on day 0 of AZD1222 vaccination. Source of these receptors: an adult in good health.

V and J are TRBV7-9 and TRBJ1-3, with 7 bases aligning to TRBD1. The junction had 4 bases not matched to a gene; V was cut back by 5 bases and J by 0 bases. Germline values: CDR1 SEHNR, CDR2 FQNEAQ (reference sequence). The CDR3 is made up of 15 amino acids. CDR3 DNA sequence: TGTGCCAGCAGCCCCGACAGGGCCTCTGGAAACACCATATATTTT. Translated: CASSPDRASGNTIYF.

The J gene is TRBJ1-1, the V gene TRBV6-1, with 11 positions matching TRBD1. The CDR3 consists of 15 residues. CDR1 is MNHNS and CDR2 is SASEGT in the germline V gene. The V gene end was trimmed by 4 bases and the J gene end by 5 bases; junction bases not matched to a gene: 6. The DNA for the CDR3 is TGTGCCAGCAGTGGGACAGGGGGCGTCGGGACTGAAGCTTTCTTT. This gives the protein CASSGTGGVGTEAFF.

The chain combines TRBV7-9 with TRBJ2-4; D ambiguous. The CDR3 runs to 17 residues. Germline V gene lookup returns CDR1 SEHNR and CDR2 FQNEAQ (reference sequence). Trimming took off 4 bases at V and 0 bases at J, with 16 bases between the two ends. CDR3 in DNA: TGTGCCAGCAGCTCCACGCGGCAGTTAGAAGCCAAAAACATTCAGTACTTC. Its protein is CASSSTRQLEAKNIQYF.

The chain has TRBV19 and TRBJ2-5; TRBD2 agrees at 12 bases. The CDR3 is made up of 15 amino acids. The germline CDR1 and CDR2 sequences are LNHDA and SQIVND (reference sequence). V lost 3 bases to trimming and J lost 6 bases; unmatched junction nucleotides: 5. The CDR3: CASSIKLAGGQTQYF. Written as DNA, the CDR3 is TGTGCCAGTAGTATCAAACTAGCGGGGGGTCAGACCCAGTACTTC.

The CDR3 region is CASSQEGRGSNQPQHF. CDR3 nucleotides: TGTGCCAGCAGCCAAGAAGGCAGGGGGAGCAATCAGCCCCAGCATTTT. V is TRBV3-1 (or the pseudogene TRBV3-2) and J is TRBJ1-5, with 7 bases identical to TRBD1. Per germline, CDR1 LGHDT and CDR2 YNNKEL (reference sequence). J lost 1 base, V lost 0 bases, and 3 bases had no gene match. CDR3 length: 16 residues.

The chain carries TRBV28 and TRBJ2-1; 10 bases match TRBD2. Germline CDR1 reads MDHEN; CDR2 reads SYDVKM. This CDR3 comprises 16 residues. The V segment lost 5 bases and the J segment 4 bases; nucleotides outside the gene matches: 8. The CDR3 sequence is CASSPLTSGPYNEQFF. In nucleotides, the CDR3 is TGTGCCAGCAGTCCCTTGACTAGCGGGCCTTACAATGAGCAGTTCTTC.

The chain links TRBV11-2 to TRBJ2-7; D unresolved. The germline V gene encodes CDR1 SGHAT and CDR2 FQNNGV. V lost 4 bases and J lost 5, with 9 bases in between. This CDR3 comprises 12 residues. CDR3 in DNA: TGTGCCAGCAGCTCCCTCCGAAACGAGCAGTACTTC. Translated: CASSSLRNEQYF.

This sequence joins TRBV7-6 and TRBJ2-1; TRBD2 matches at 10 bases. Germline assignment: CDR1 SGHVS and CDR2 FNYEAQ. V shed 0 bases and J 8 bases; nucleotides not matched to a gene: 7. This CDR3 has 16 amino acids. In nucleotides, the CDR3 is TGTGCCAGCAGCTTAGCGGCTAGCGGGGGTTTGTATGAGCAGTTCTTC. Translation: CASSLAASGGLYEQFF.

V and J are TRBV6-4 and TRBJ1-2; possible D gene TRBD1, 5 bases. The V end lost 4 bases, the J end lost 5 bases, and 14 bases lay between the germline ends. Germline values: CDR1 MRHNA, CDR2 SNTAGT. This CDR3 contains 14 residues. The CDR3 sequence: CASSGGNRPYGYTF. In DNA, the CDR3 is TGTGCCAGCAGTGGGGGGAATAGGCCTTATGGCTACACCTTC.

This chain joins TRBV4-2 and TRBJ1-5; TRBD1 is a possible D gene (5 bases). Trimming took off 0 bases at V and 5 bases at J, with 17 bases between the two ends. The CDR3 runs 17 residues. Germline CDR1 LGHNA, CDR2 YNFKEQ. This CDR3 reads CASSQDGRGRVDQPQHF. CDR3 coding DNA: TGTGCCAGCAGCCAAGACGGGAGGGGCAGGGTGGATCAGCCCCAGCATTTT.

For this clone: Other DNA sequences within the sample encode an identical CDR3. This chain uses TRBV27 with TRBJ1-1, with 9 positions matching TRBD1. The CDR3 runs to 14 residues. The trim removed 5 bases at V and 6 bases at J, leaving 7 bases unmatched. Per germline, CDR1 MNHEY and CDR2 SMNVEV (reference sequence). The CDR3 DNA sequence: TGTGCCAGCAGTCTGGACAGGGGCTCGGCTGAAGCTTTCTTT. This encodes CASSLDRGSAEAFF.

The gene calls are TRBV10-3 and TRBJ2-3; no definite D call. CDR3 length: 15 residues. The V gene lost 7 bases and the J gene lost 1 base, with 15 bases spanning the gap. Germline loops: CDR1 ENHRY, CDR2 SYGVKD. The CDR3 DNA is TGTGCCATCAAAGGCCGCCCTACAGGCACAGATACGCAGTATTTT. As protein: CAIKGRPTGTDTQYF.

The chain uses TRBV6-5 and TRBJ1-1, with a weak D call TRBD1 (6 bases). Germline CDR1 reads MNHEY; CDR2 reads SVGAGI. There are 13 residues in the CDR3. Trimming cost V 8 bases and J 0 bases, with 10 bases left between them. DNA of the CDR3: TGTGCCAGCCTCAGGGGCATGAACACTGAAGCTTTCTTT. This codes for CASLRGMNTEAFF.

About this clone: Its ends do not fully match the called genes, so a read error is possible. The chain employs TRBV29-1 and TRBJ1-1; D not resolved. CDR1 is SQVTM and CDR2 is ANQGSEA in the germline V gene. The CDR3 runs to 13 residues. The CDR3 loop reads CSVKEGLNTEAFF. DNA of the CDR3: TGCAGCGTTAAAGAGGGTTTGAACACTGAAGCTTTCTTT. Full variable domain (remainder filled in from reference TRBV29-1 and TRBJ1-1): SAVISQKPSRDICQRGTSLTIQCQVDSQVTMMFWYRQQPGQSLTLIATANQGSEATYESGFVIDKFPISRPNLTFSTLTVSNMSPEDSSIYLCSVKEGLNTEAFFGQGTRLTVV.

The gene calls are TRBV15 and TRBJ2-7, with D possibly matching TRBD1 (6 bases). There are 15 residues in the CDR3. Germline values: CDR1 LNHNV, CDR2 YYDKDF (reference sequence). V lost 5 bases and J 0 bases, leaving 14 bases between the germline ends. CDR3: CATSPPWGPSYEQYF. DNA for the CDR3: TGTGCCACCAGCCCCCCTTGGGGGCCCTCCTACGAGCAGTACTTC.

The chain carries TRBV19 and TRBJ1-5; 7 bases agree with TRBD1. V was pared by 7 bases and J by 7 bases, with 10 bases of the junction left unmatched. This CDR3 contains 14 residues. CDR1 and CDR2 (germline): LNHDA, SQIVND (reference sequence). CDR3 coding DNA: TGTGCCAGTATTGACAGGGACGCGGAACAGCCCCAGCATTTT. This sequence encodes CASIDRDAEQPQHF.

The genes are TRBV20-1 and TRBJ2-1; D is unclear. The length of the CDR3 is 11 residues. V lost 2 bases to trimming and J lost 6 bases, with 5 bases between them. Germline V gives CDR1 DFQATT, CDR2 SNEGSKA (reference sequence). As DNA, the CDR3 is TGCAGTGCTAGAATTCTCAATGAGCAGTTCTTC. Its translation is CSARILNEQFF.

The V gene is TRBV29-1, the J gene TRBJ1-3; the match to TRBD1 covers 9 bases. The length of the CDR3 is 14 residues. The trim removed 5 bases at V and 1 base at J, leaving 3 bases unmatched. Germline CDR1 reads SQVTM; CDR2 reads ANQGSEA. CDR3 bases: TGCAGCGTTAGCGACAGGGGGTCTGGAAACACCATATATTTT. As protein: CSVSDRGSGNTIYF.

This chain connects TRBV19 to TRBJ1-2; D is perhaps TRBD1 (5 bases). Trimming removed 7 bases from V and 4 bases from J, with 22 bases in between. The CDR3 consists of 16 residues. Germline-derived CDR1 and CDR2 are LNHDA and SQIVND (reference sequence). The CDR3 protein is CASTLTWRGVSYGYTF. As DNA, the CDR3 is TGTGCCAGTACCCTAACCTGGAGGGGTGTATCCTATGGCTACACCTTC.

Only one count was recorded for this clone. The gene calls are TRBV12-3 or TRBV12-4 and TRBJ1-2; 7 bases map to TRBD1. The CDR3 has 13 residues. V shed 7 bases, J shed 8 bases, and the junction held 10 bases outside the gene matches. CDR3 amino acids: CASTIDRVRGYTF. The CDR3 bases are TGTGCCAGCACTATAGACAGGGTTCGGGGCTACACCTTC.

The rearrangement links TRBV6-6 to TRBJ2-2; perhaps TRBD1 as D (5 bases). The CDR3 is 14 amino acids. Trimming left V 6 bases short and J 3 bases short, with 11 bases between. Looked up from germline, CDR1 is MNHNY and CDR2 is SVGAGI (reference sequence). The CDR3 bases are TGTGCCAGCAGACGCAGGGTCGACACCGGGGAGCTGTTTTTT. Its protein product is CASRRRVDTGELFF.